A single sample is the source of the 27 T cell receptor beta chains below, sequenced in a study of control samples from healthy donors and cancer patients. Method: immunoSEQ multiplex PCR; TCRdb's copy keeps in-frame clones and lacks some. There are approximately 84,000 clones in the sample; roughly 91% occur only once, and about 15% lies in the top ten. The specimen was blood. The receptors were sampled from a man in his thirties or forties in good health.

The rearrangement joins TRBV4-3 to TRBJ1-2, with TRBD1 matching over 8 bases. The CDR3 is 19 amino acids. Germline V gene lookup returns CDR1 LGHNA and CDR2 YSLEER. V shed 0 bases and J 0 bases; nucleotides not matched to a gene: 12. CDR3: CASSQEAPGGASANYGYTF. The DNA of the CDR3 is TGCGCCAGCAGCCAAGAAGCCCCAGGGGGCGCGAGTGCTAACTATGGCTACACCTTC.

The rearrangement links TRBV6-7 to TRBJ2-7, with D tentatively TRBD2 (5 bases). TRBV6-7 is reported as an ORF; its role is uncertain. Trimming shortened V by 0 bases and J by 5 bases, and 14 bases separated the two germline ends. This CDR3 is built from 15 residues. The DNA of the CDR3 is TGTGCCAGCAGTTACTCGCCATCGTCCGGGGACGAGCAGTACTTC. It encodes CASSYSPSSGDEQYF.

This chain uses TRBV5-4 with TRBJ2-1; 10 bases line up with TRBD2. Germline V gene sequence: CDR1 SGHNT, CDR2 YYREEE (reference sequence). The CDR3 has 14 residues. J lost 14 bases, V lost 8 bases, and 16 bases had no gene match. CDR3 in amino acids: CARIQAGGQGSEFF. In DNA form, the CDR3 reads TGTGCCAGAATACAAGCGGGGGGGCAGGGGAGTGAGTTCTTC.

This clone was seen only once. The chain links TRBV4-3 to TRBJ2-3, with 11 positions matching TRBD2. Germline-derived CDR1 and CDR2 are LGHNA and YSLEER. Unmatched junction bases numbered 3, after V lost 4 bases and J lost 3 bases. The CDR3 covers 15 residues. As DNA, the CDR3 is TGCGCCAGCAGCCCAATAGCGGGGGGGACAGATACGCAGTATTTT. Protein: CASSPIAGGTDTQYF.

The chain joins TRBV6-2 or TRBV6-3 to TRBJ2-1, with D uncertain. This CDR3 contains 12 residues. In germline, CDR1 is MNHEY, CDR2 SVGEGT. V lost 0 bases and J 10 bases, leaving 7 bases between the germline ends. The CDR3 here is CASSYSEREQFF. CDR3 DNA: TGTGCCAGCAGTTACTCAGAGCGAGAGCAGTTCTTC.

The chain couples TRBV24-1 to TRBJ2-1; 9 bases map to TRBD1. This CDR3 is built from 15 residues. CDR1 KGHDR and CDR2 SFDVKD come from the germline V gene. V was clipped by 4 bases and J by 8 bases; unmatched bases: 8. CDR3 sequence reads: CATSDSRTGVYEQFF. CDR3 nucleotides: TGTGCCACCAGTGACTCGAGGACAGGGGTTTATGAGCAGTTCTTC.

The rearrangement uses TRBV6-2 or TRBV6-3 and TRBJ2-5; 9 bases line up with TRBD2. The CDR3 runs 15 residues. V was clipped by 4 bases and J by 4 bases; unmatched bases: 7. Germline lookup yields CDR1 MNHEY and CDR2 SVGEGT. The DNA for the CDR3 is TGTGCCAGCAGTTTTCAGCGCGGGAGGGTAGAGACCCAGTACTTC. This gives the protein CASSFQRGRVETQYF.

This clone was recorded a few times. The chain combines TRBV7-9 with TRBJ1-3; TRBD1 matches at 7 bases. The CDR3 loop spans 16 amino acids. V dropped 5 bases and J dropped 0; count of bases not matched to a gene: 7. Germline values: CDR1 SEHNR, CDR2 FQNEAQ (reference sequence). CDR3 coding DNA: TGTGCCAGCAGCCATAGGGACAGCGACTCTGGAAACACCATATATTTT. It yields the protein CASSHRDSDSGNTIYF. The full variable domain, with the rest looked up from reference TRBV7-9 and TRBJ1-3, is DTGVSQNPRHKITKRGQNVTFRCDPISEHNRLYWYRQTLGQGPEFLTYFQNEAQLEKSRLLSDRFSAERPKGSFSTLEIQRTEQGDSAMYLCASSHRDSDSGNTIYFGEGSWLTVV.

V usage is TRBV5-4 and J usage is TRBJ2-2, with a possible D match to TRBD1 (5 bases). Germline CDR1 is SGHNT and CDR2 is YYREEE (reference sequence). The V and J ends lost 2 bases and 1 base respectively, with 12 bases between them. This CDR3 comprises 16 residues. The CDR3 DNA sequence: TGTGCCAGCAGCTTCCCCCAGGGATTGAACACCGGGGAGCTGTTTTTT. It translates to CASSFPQGLNTGELFF.

The table lists this clone with a count of one. Other DNA sequences in the sample encode the same CDR3. The genes are TRBV28 and TRBJ2-3, with 9 nucleotides matching TRBD2. Germline V gene sequence: CDR1 MDHEN, CDR2 SYDVKM. The CDR3 has 15 amino acids. Germline trimming cut 6 bases from V and 4 bases from J; bases unmatched to any gene: 8. The CDR3 sequence: CASSPRAGGPDTQYF. For the CDR3, the DNA is TGTGCCAGCAGCCCCCGCGCGGGAGGGCCAGATACGCAGTATTTT. Drawing the rest from reference TRBV28 and TRBJ2-3, the complete variable domain is DVKVTQSSRYLVKRTGEKVFLECVQDMDHENMFWYRQDPGLGLRLIYFSYDVKMKEKGDIPEGYSVSREKKERFSLILESASTNQTSMYLCASSPRAGGPDTQYFGPGTRLTVL.

The V call is TRBV12-3 or TRBV12-4, the J call TRBJ1-3; D is undetermined. The CDR3 has 11 amino acids. The germline V and J ends were trimmed by 2 bases and 9 bases, with 5 bases remaining between them. CDR3 residues: CASSLRPTIYF. The CDR3 nucleotides are TGTGCCAGCAGTTTACGCCCCACCATATATTTT.

This sequence joins TRBV19 and TRBJ1-1; D may be TRBD1 (6 bases). This CDR3 contains 15 residues. Germline assignment: CDR1 LNHDA and CDR2 SQIVND (reference sequence). Trimming took 3 bases from V and 1 from J, leaving 12 bases between them. The CDR3 loop reads CASSMNRAPNTEAFF. CDR3 DNA: TGTGCCAGTAGTATGAACAGGGCGCCGAACACTGAAGCTTTCTTT. Combining the CDR3 with reference TRBV19 and TRBJ1-1 gives the whole variable domain DGGITQSPKYLFRKEGQNVTLSCEQNLNHDAMYWYRQDPGQGLRLIYYSQIVNDFQKGDIAEGYSVSREKKESFPLTVTSAQKNPTAFYLCASSMNRAPNTEAFFGQGTRLTVV.

The chain links TRBV5-5 to TRBJ2-6; 11 bases are a match to TRBD1. V was pared by 5 bases and J by 4 bases, with 14 bases of the junction left unmatched. This CDR3 comprises 19 residues. Germline V lookup: CDR1 SGHKS, CDR2 YYEKEE (reference sequence). In DNA form, the CDR3 reads TGTGCCAGCAGTTCGACCGGGACAGGGGGACCATGGGGGGCCAACGTCCTGACTTTC. This codes for CASSSTGTGGPWGANVLTF.

In its sample, this clone was seen once. The chain couples TRBV3-1 (or the pseudogene TRBV3-2) to TRBJ1-6; possible D gene TRBD1, 5 bases. Trimming took 0 bases from V and 1 from J, leaving 10 bases between them. CDR3 length equals 17 residues. Germline V gene sequence: CDR1 LGHDT, CDR2 YNNKEL (reference sequence). In nucleotides, the CDR3 is TGTGCCAGCAGCCAAGAATATCAGGGTTCCTATAATTCACCCCTCCACTTT. It encodes CASSQEYQGSYNSPLHF.

V is TRBV5-6 and J is TRBJ2-7; 10 bases line up with TRBD1. The CDR3 covers 14 residues. In germline, CDR1 is SGHDT, CDR2 YYEEEE. V trimming: 4 bases; J trimming: 1 base; junction bases outside the gene matches: 2. DNA for the CDR3: TGTGCCAGCAGCCGGGACAGGGGTTCCTACGAGCAGTACTTC. This translates into CASSRDRGSYEQYF.

The V call is TRBV5-1, the J call TRBJ1-5; 8 bases fit TRBD1. The germline gives CDR1 SGHRS, CDR2 YFSETQ. The length of the CDR3 is 15 residues. Trimming at V came to 1 base and at J to 4 bases, leaving 4 bases not matched to a gene. The CDR3 reads CASSLTGGNNQPQHF. As DNA, the CDR3 is TGCGCCAGCAGCTTGACAGGGGGGAATAATCAGCCCCAGCATTTT.

This sequence joins TRBV24-1 and TRBJ2-1; 11 bases are a match to TRBD1. Germline assignment: CDR1 KGHDR and CDR2 SFDVKD. The CDR3 loop spans 16 amino acids. V was clipped by 2 bases and J by 3 bases; unmatched bases: 2. The CDR3 loop reads CATSDYGTGGYNEQFF. For the CDR3, the DNA is TGTGCCACCAGTGATTACGGGACAGGGGGCTACAATGAGCAGTTCTTC.

V and J are TRBV14 and TRBJ2-1, with D tentatively TRBD1 or TRBD2 (5 bases each). Trimming removed 2 bases at V and 3 bases at J, with 8 bases between. Germline lookup yields CDR1 SGHDN and CDR2 FVKESK. The CDR3 covers 14 residues. As DNA, the CDR3 is TGTGCCAGCAGCCAATATGGGGGCTACAATGAGCAGTTCTTC. Its translation: CASSQYGGYNEQFF.

V gene TRBV27 combines with J gene TRBJ2-1; tentatively, D is TRBD2 (6 bases). V shed 0 bases and J shed 7 bases, with 22 bases lying between them. CDR1 and CDR2 from the germline V gene are MNHEY and SMNVEV (reference sequence). The CDR3 is 18 amino acids. CDR3 DNA: TGTGCCAGCAGTTTATCGAGCGGAGGGGTACTGAATAAGAATGAGCAGTTCTTC. Amino acid sequence: CASSLSSGGVLNKNEQFF.

The V gene is TRBV7-8, the J gene TRBJ1-3; 8 bases align to TRBD1. The CDR3 sequence is 16 residues long. Per germline, CDR1 SGHVS and CDR2 FQNEAQ. V gave up 1 base and J gave up 3 bases; unmatched junction bases: 5. The CDR3 coding sequence is TGTGCCAGCAGCTTAGGGGCCACAGGGGGTGGAAACACCATATATTTT. This translates into CASSLGATGGGNTIYF.

The V call is TRBV28, the J call TRBJ1-2, with a tentative D call TRBD1 (5 bases). V was clipped by 3 bases and J by 8 bases, with 13 bases between them. CDR1 and CDR2 (germline): MDHEN, SYDVKM. The CDR3 has 13 amino acids. Here the CDR3 DNA reads TGTGCCAGCAGTTTTAGGCGAGGGGACGGCTACACCTTC. Translating gives CASSFRRGDGYTF.

The rearrangement links TRBV7-2 to TRBJ1-4; possible D gene TRBD1, 5 bases. Germline V gene sequence: CDR1 SGHTA, CDR2 FQGNSA. V was shortened by 3 bases and J by 10 bases, with 21 bases between the two germline ends. CDR3 size: 16 residues. CDR3 loop: CASSFQTDSKLGKLFF. The CDR3 nucleotides read TGTGCCAGCAGCTTCCAAACTGACAGTAAGCTTGGAAAACTGTTTTTT.

The rearrangement uses TRBV5-6 and TRBJ2-5; TRBD2 matches 14 bases. Trimming cost V 6 bases and J 2 bases; bases outside gene matches: 3. Germline V gene data show CDR1 as SGHDT and CDR2 as YYEEEE. The CDR3 contains 15 residues. CDR3 DNA: TGTGCCAGCACCCGGACTAGCGGGGGGCAAGAGACCCAGTACTTC. Its protein is CASTRTSGGQETQYF.

This chain joins TRBV7-7 and TRBJ2-1; the D is unclear. Germline lookup yields CDR1 SSHAT and CDR2 FNYEAQ (reference sequence). CDR3 size: 15 residues. The V end was cut by 0 bases, the J end by 5 bases, with 11 bases between. CDR3 loop: CASSLAGILNNEQFF. In nucleotides, the CDR3 is TGTGCCAGCAGCTTAGCGGGGATACTCAACAATGAGCAGTTCTTC. Variable domain in full (rest from reference TRBV7-7 and TRBJ2-1): GAGVSQSPRYKVTKRGQDVTLRCDPISSHATLYWYQQALGQGPEFLTYFNYEAQPDKSGLPSDRFSAERPEGSISTLTIQRTEQRDSAMYRCASSLAGILNNEQFFGPGTRLTVL.

The chain uses TRBV30 and TRBJ2-7, with 7 bases lining up with TRBD1. The CDR3 covers 12 residues. Germline-derived CDR1 and CDR2 are GTSNPN and SVGIG (reference sequence). Unmatched junction bases numbered 0, after V lost 1 base and J lost 3 bases. As DNA, the CDR3 is TGTGCCTGGAGTGGGACAGGCTACGAGCAGTACTTC. Translation: CAWSGTGYEQYF. The full variable domain, in which reference TRBV30 and TRBJ2-7 provide the parts outside the CDR3, is SQTIHQWPATLVQPVGSPLSLECTVEGTSNPNLYWYRQAAGRGLQLLFYSVGIGQISSEVPQNLSASRPQDRQFILSSKKLLLSDSGFYLCAWSGTGYEQYFGPGTRLTVT.

This rearrangement joins TRBV5-3 to TRBJ1-3, with D possibly TRBD1 on 6 matching bases. TRBV5-3 is designated an ORF whose function remains uncertain. CDR3 length: 16 amino acids. Trimming took off 7 bases at V and 6 bases at J, with 23 bases between the two ends. As DNA, the CDR3 is TGTGCCAGACATCGAACAACAGGGCAAAACGAAAACACCATATATTTT. It yields the protein CARHRTTGQNENTIYF.

The genes are TRBV6-4 and TRBJ2-3; 11 positions agree with TRBD2. From germline, CDR1 is MRHNA and CDR2 SNTAGT. The CDR3 loop spans 15 amino acids. V dropped 5 bases and J dropped 0; count of bases not matched to a gene: 1. The CDR3 sequence: CASSRTSGSTDTQYF. The CDR3 coding sequence is TGTGCCAGCAGTCGGACTAGCGGGAGCACAGATACGCAGTATTTT.